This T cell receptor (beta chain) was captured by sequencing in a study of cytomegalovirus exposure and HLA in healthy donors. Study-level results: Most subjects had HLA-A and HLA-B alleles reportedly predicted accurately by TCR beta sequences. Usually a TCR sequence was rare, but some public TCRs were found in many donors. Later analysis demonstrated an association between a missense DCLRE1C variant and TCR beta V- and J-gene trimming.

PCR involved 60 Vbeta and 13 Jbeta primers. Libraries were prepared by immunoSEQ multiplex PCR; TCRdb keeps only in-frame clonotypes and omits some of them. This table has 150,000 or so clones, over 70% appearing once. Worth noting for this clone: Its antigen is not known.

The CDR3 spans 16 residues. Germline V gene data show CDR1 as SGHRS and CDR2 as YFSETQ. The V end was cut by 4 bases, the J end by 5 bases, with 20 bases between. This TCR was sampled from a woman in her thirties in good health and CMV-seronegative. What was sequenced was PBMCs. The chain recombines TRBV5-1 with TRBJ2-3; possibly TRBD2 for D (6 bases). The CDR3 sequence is CASSPFSGGAVDTQYF. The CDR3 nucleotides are TGCGCCAGCAGCCCCTTCTCGGGCGGGGCCGTAGATACGCAGTATTTT.